These 10 T cell receptor beta chains were all obtained from the same sample, sequenced in a study of blood T cell repertoires in COVID-19. The method was immunoSEQ multiplex PCR; TCRdb's version includes in-frame clones alone and lacks a portion of them. The data contain hundreds of thousands of clones, approximately 90% of them singletons. Material for sequencing was peripheral blood. The receptor set was obtained from a man between 60 and 70 years old with COVID-19, enrolled during active disease.

The rearrangement uses TRBV18 and TRBJ2-2; TRBD2 agrees at 8 bases. Germline V CDR1 and CDR2: KGHSH, LQKENI. The length of the CDR3 is 17 residues. Trimming took 3 bases from V and 6 from J; bases not matched to a gene: 12. DNA of the CDR3: TGTGCCAGCTCACCGACTAGCGTGGCTTCGGGTTCCGGGGAGCTGTTTTTT. It is translated as CASSPTSVASGSGELFF.

This clone has more than one count but fewer than ten. The chain joins TRBV29-1 to TRBJ1-5, with a weak D call TRBD1 (5 bases). V was trimmed by 4 bases and J by 6 bases, leaving 13 bases between them. This CDR3 has 13 residues. Germline CDR1 SQVTM, CDR2 ANQGSEA. CDR3 nucleotide sequence: TGCAGCGTTGGGATAGGGGTGGGTCAGCCCCAGCATTTT. Protein sequence: CSVGIGVGQPQHF.

This clone was detected once. At one end, the junction sequence differs from germline, possibly due to a read error. V usage is TRBV6-5 and J usage is TRBJ1-1; D is undetermined. The CDR3 spans 14 residues. CDR1 is MNHEY and CDR2 is SVGAGI in the germline V gene. This CDR3 is CASSYSMRNTEAFF. The CDR3 DNA is TGTGCCAGCAGTTACTCGATGAGGAACACCGAAGCTTTCTTT.

On this clone: One end of the junction is discordant with germline, which a read error may explain. The chain recombines TRBV30 with TRBJ1-4; 7 bases match TRBD1. This CDR3 is 14 amino acids long. Germline CDR1 reads GTSNPN; CDR2 reads SVGIG (reference sequence). CDR3 sequence reads: CAWDRQGTKEKLFF. The DNA for the CDR3 is TGTGCCTGGGATCGACAGGGTACTAAGGAAAAACTGTTTTTT. Full variable domain (outside the CDR3, taken from reference TRBV30 and TRBJ1-4): SQTIHQWPATLVQPVGSPLSLECTVEGTSNPNLYWYRQAAGRGLQLLFYSVGIGQISSEVPQNLSASRPQDRQFILSSKKLLLSDSGFYLCAWDRQGTKEKLFFGSGTQLSVL.

This chain links TRBV27 with TRBJ1-1, with D possibly matching TRBD1 (6 bases). The CDR3 spans 13 residues. Trimming removed 5 bases at V and 4 bases at J, with 11 bases between. The germline V gene has CDR1 MNHEY and CDR2 SMNVEV (reference sequence). CDR3 nucleotides: TGTGCCAGCAGTCGGGGACACCTCACTGAAGCTTTCTTT. Its protein product is CASSRGHLTEAFF.

The chain uses TRBV30 and TRBJ2-1; perhaps TRBD1 as D (5 bases). The CDR3 runs 13 residues. Germline V gives CDR1 GTSNPN, CDR2 SVGIG (reference sequence). Deletions cut 1 base from V and 12 bases from J, with 16 bases between. The CDR3 region is CAWSEFSRVAQFF. The CDR3 bases are TGTGCCTGGAGTGAATTCTCCAGGGTGGCGCAGTTCTTC.

The chain employs TRBV9 and TRBJ1-1; D unresolved. Germline V lookup: CDR1 SGDLS, CDR2 YYNGEE. CDR3 size: 15 residues. Trimming removed 0 bases from V and 10 bases from J, with 19 bases in between. CDR3 sequence (DNA): TGTGCCAGCAGCGTAGTTACGGGGTTCTCCCCCCCAGCTTTCTTT. Protein sequence: CASSVVTGFSPPAFF.

The V gene is TRBV6-1, the J gene TRBJ1-5; D might be TRBD1 (6 bases). Germline assignment: CDR1 MNHNS and CDR2 SASEGT. Trimming cost V 3 bases and J 4 bases, with 13 bases left between them. The CDR3 is 15 amino acids. The DNA for the CDR3 is TGTGCCAGCAGTGATGAGGGGGGGTCTAATCAGCCCCAGCATTTT. Protein sequence: CASSDEGGSNQPQHF.

The gene calls are TRBV19 and TRBJ1-3; tentative D call: TRBD1 (5 bases). The germline CDR1 and CDR2 sequences are LNHDA and SQIVND (reference sequence). The germline V and J ends were trimmed by 4 bases and 0 bases, with 10 bases remaining between them. This CDR3 contains 15 residues. CDR3 sequence reads: CASSTGTVSGNTIYF. Here the CDR3 DNA reads TGTGCCAGTAGTACCGGGACTGTCTCTGGAAACACCATATATTTT. The full variable domain, completed using reference TRBV19 and TRBJ1-3, is DGGITQSPKYLFRKEGQNVTLSCEQNLNHDAMYWYRQDPGQGLRLIYYSQIVNDFQKGDIAEGYSVSREKKESFPLTVTSAQKNPTAFYLCASSTGTVSGNTIYFGEGSWLTVV.

The chain combines TRBV7-2 with TRBJ1-6; D may be TRBD1 (6 bases). Trimming removed 1 base from V and 10 bases from J, with 14 bases in between. The germline gives CDR1 SGHTA, CDR2 FQGNSA. The CDR3 loop spans 15 amino acids. CDR3 region: CASSLEGGLGSPLHF. Written as DNA, the CDR3 is TGTGCCAGCAGCTTAGAGGGGGGGCTGGGGTCACCCCTCCACTTT. Complete variable domain (other parts from reference TRBV7-2 and TRBJ1-6): GAGVSQSPSNKVTEKGKDVELRCDPISGHTALYWYRQSLGQGLEFLIYFQGNSAPDKSGLPSDRFSAERTGGSVSTLTIQRTQQEDSAVYLCASSLEGGLGSPLHFGNGTRLTVT.